The rows below give T cell receptor beta chains drawn from one sample of a study of T cell changes during pregnancy in multiple sclerosis. Libraries were prepared by immunoSEQ multiplex PCR; TCRdb keeps only in-frame clonotypes and omits some of them. The profile shows roughly 80,000 clones, 80% to 95% of them singletons. This specimen consisted of peripheral blood, obtained in the first trimester of pregnancy. These receptors all come from a female donor with multiple sclerosis, enrolled in a pregnancy study. Both conserved end residues are part of each CDR3. D genes are given only for firm matches. Clone size is given for some rows only: seen once, a few or many times, or a class if the clone is expanded.

>TRBJ2-1|TRBD1|TRBV19|.
TGTGCCAGTAGCCCAGGGGGACAGTTTTACAATGAGCAGTTCTTC
CASSPGGQFYNEQFF
>TRBJ1-5|.|TRBV15|.
TGTGCCACCAGCAGAGATCATCGCGGGGGTGGTGGACAGCCCCAGCATTTT
CATSRDHRGGGGQPQHF
>TRBJ2-3|TRBD2|TRBV11-2|.
TGTGCCAGCAGCTTATATCGGACTAGCGGGGATACGCAGTATTTT
CASSLYRTSGDTQYF
>TRBJ2-7|TRBD1|TRBV18|once
TGTGCCAGCTCCCCCGGGACAGGGCCCTACGAGCAGTACTTC
CASSPGTGPYEQYF
>TRBJ1-1|.|TRBV5-1|.
TGCGCCAGCAGCCCTCAGGTGGGGGGCACTGAAGCTTTCTTT
CASSPQVGGTEAFF
>TRBJ1-1|.|TRBV27|.
TGTGCCAGCAGAGGGTGGGGCAGCTCGACGAACACTGAAGCTTTCTTT
CASRGWGSSTNTEAFF
>TRBJ1-1|TRBD1|TRBV7-3|.
TGTGCCAGCAGCCCGACGGGGGGACAGGTGAACACTGAAGCTTTCTTT
CASSPTGGQVNTEAFF
>TRBJ2-1|.|TRBV7-9|.
TGTGCCAGCAGCTTATCGGAGAGCTCCTACAATGAGCAGTTCTTC
CASSLSESSYNEQFF
>TRBJ1-2|.|TRBV4-3|.
TGCGCCAGCAGCTATAGACAGAACTATGGCTACACCTTC
CASSYRQNYGYTF
>TRBJ2-2|TRBD2|TRBV19|.
TGTGCCAGTAGAATCGGGACTAGGGACACCGGGGAGCTGTTTTTT
CASRIGTRDTGELFF
>TRBJ1-5|TRBD1|TRBV6-5|.
TGTGCCAGCAGTTCGACAGGGGGCAATCAGCCCCAGCATTTT
CASSSTGGNQPQHF
>TRBJ1-1|.|TRBV4-2|.
TGTGCCAGCAGCCGTCAGGATAACACTGAAGCTTTCTTT
CASSRQDNTEAFF
>TRBJ1-2|TRBD1|TRBV5-1|.
TGCGCCAGCAGCCCAGGGACAGATGGGCGCTATGGCTACACCTTC
CASSPGTDGRYGYTF
>TRBJ1-2|.|TRBV7-3|.
TGTGCCAGCAGCTTATTAAGGACTGCTAACTATGGCTACACCTTC
CASSLLRTANYGYTF
>TRBJ2-7|TRBD2|TRBV6-5|.
TGTGCCAGCAGTTACGGAGCGGGACCCTACGAGCAGTACTTC
CASSYGAGPYEQYF
>TRBJ2-7|.|TRBV6-1|.
TGTGCCAGCAGTGAAGTGCGACAGACGAGGGAGCAGTACTTC
CASSEVRQTREQYF
>TRBJ1-1|.|TRBV30|once
TGTGCCTGGAGTCTCGGACATCTGGGGCTCCCGACTGAAGCTTTCTTT
CAWSLGHLGLPTEAFF
>TRBJ1-1|TRBD1|TRBV7-2|once
TGTGCCAGCAGCCCCTGGACAGGGATTAACACTGAAGCTTTCTTT
CASSPWTGINTEAFF
>TRBJ2-1|.|TRBV7-3|.
TGTGCCAGCAGCTCCCTGGGGCCCGTTGGGAACAATGAGCAGTTCTTC
CASSSLGPVGNNEQFF
>TRBJ1-4|.|TRBV7-9|.
TGTGCCAGCAGCTTTAGCGGGGAGTACGGTGAAAAACTGTTTTTT
CASSFSGEYGEKLFF
>TRBJ1-1|TRBD1|TRBV29-1|.
TGCAGCGTTGAGGGGACAGGGAACACTGAAGCTTTCTTT
CSVEGTGNTEAFF
>TRBJ2-1|.|TRBV7-9|once
TGTGCCAGCAGCTTAAGACTAGGGTACAATGAGCAGTTCTTC
CASSLRLGYNEQFF
>TRBJ2-7|.|TRBV19|.
TGTGCCAGTAATCAGGGGCCTCTCTACGAGCAGTACTTC
CASNQGPLYEQYF
>TRBJ1-5|.|TRBV27|.
TGTGCCAGCAGTTTGTTAAGGGGTCATCAGCCCCAGCATTTT
CASSLLRGHQPQHF
>TRBJ1-4|.|TRBV20-1|.
TGCAGTGCTCGGGACACTGAAAAACTGTTTTTT
CSARDTEKLFF
>TRBJ2-5|.|TRBV5-4|once
TGTGCCAGCAGCTCAATAACCGGGACATTAGAGACCCAGTACTTC
CASSSITGTLETQYF
>TRBJ1-1|.|TRBV7-9|.
TGTGCCAGCAGCTTTCACCCACTTATGAACACTGAAGCTTTCTTT
CASSFHPLMNTEAFF
>TRBJ2-7|.|TRBV11-2|.
TGTGCCAGCAGCTTAGAGCTTCTACGGGGCGAGCAGTACTTC
CASSLELLRGEQYF
>TRBJ2-3|.|TRBV4-3|.
TGCGCCAGCAGCCCCTCGAAGGAGGGGCCCCTAGATACGCAGTATTTT
CASSPSKEGPLDTQYF
>TRBJ2-7|.|TRBV29-1|.
TGCAGCGTTGAAGCCAGGGGCGAAGCCTACGAGCAGTACTTC
CSVEARGEAYEQYF
>TRBJ2-7|.|TRBV10-3|.
TGTGCCATCAGTGAGTCTGGACTCTTCGAGCAGTACTTC
CAISESGLFEQYF
>TRBJ2-7|.|TRBV6-1|.
TGTGCCAGCAATTCAGGGCTCCCTCCTTACGAGCAGTACTTC
CASNSGLPPYEQYF
>TRBJ1-1|TRBD1|TRBV5-1|.
TGCGCCAGCAGCTTGGAGACAGGGGGGGACACTGAAGCTTTCTTT
CASSLETGGDTEAFF
>TRBJ1-2|.|TRBV30|.
TGTGCCTGGGGACAGAGTAACTATGGCTACACCTTC
CAWGQSNYGYTF
>TRBJ1-1|TRBD1|TRBV2|once
TGTGCCAGCAGTGATTGGGACAGGGGTCTGAACACTGAAGCTTTCTTT
CASSDWDRGLNTEAFF
>TRBJ1-1|TRBD1|TRBV5-5|.
TGTGCCAGCAGTTTCCAGGGGGTAGGGATGAACACTGAAGCTTTCTTT
CASSFQGVGMNTEAFF
>TRBJ2-1|.|TRBV4-3|.
TGCGCCAGCAGCCAAGTCGTGGGGAGCGAGCAGTTCTTC
CASSQVVGSEQFF
>TRBJ2-6|TRBD2|TRBV14|.
TGTGCCAGCAGCCAGAAACTAGGGACTAGCGGGAGGAACTCTGGGGCCAACGTCCTGACTTTC
CASSQKLGTSGRNSGANVLTF
>TRBJ1-3|.|TRBV7-2|few
TGTGCCAGCAGCTTAGTTGGGGAGATGGACACCATATATTTT
CASSLVGEMDTIYF
>TRBJ1-1|.|TRBV30|.
TGTGCCTGGAGTGTAGGGCAGGGGATGAACACTGAAGCTTTCTTT
CAWSVGQGMNTEAFF
>TRBJ1-2|.|TRBV6-5|once
TGTGCCAGCAGTGACAGACATAACTATGGCTACACCTTC
CASSDRHNYGYTF
>TRBJ1-5|.|TRBV14|.
TGTGCCAGCAGCCAAGATTGGGGGGGGAGCGGTAATCAGCCCCAGCATTTT
CASSQDWGGSGNQPQHF
>TRBJ2-1|.|TRBV5-1|.
TGCGCCAGCAGCTTTGCCGGGAGCTCCTACAATGAGCAGTTCTTC
CASSFAGSSYNEQFF
>TRBJ2-7|TRBD1|TRBV5-7|.
TGTGCCAGCAGACCGAGCTCGGCGCTGGGCAGGGGGAACGAGCAGTACTTC
CASRPSSALGRGNEQYF
>TRBJ2-2|.|TRBV4-1|.
TGCGCCAGCAGCCAAGCGGACTTCCTTTCCCTGGCCGGGGAGCTGTTTTTT
CASSQADFLSLAGELFF
>TRBJ2-5|TRBD2|TRBV6-1|.
TGTGCCAGCAGTCGGCGGGGGGAAGAGACCCAGTACTTC
CASSRRGEETQYF
>TRBJ2-3|.|TRBV7-9|.
TGTGCCAGCAGCTTGCGGCCCGCGGGATCGGTTGGGACAGATACGCAGTATTTT
CASSLRPAGSVGTDTQYF
>TRBJ1-2|TRBD1|TRBV10-3|.
TGTGCCATCAGTGACCCGGGACAGGGGGCGGTCTATGGCTACACCTTC
CAISDPGQGAVYGYTF
>TRBJ2-7|TRBD1|TRBV10-3|.
TGTGCCATCACTCCCACAGGGGCATGGGAGCAGTACTTC
CAITPTGAWEQYF
>TRBJ1-2|.|TRBV4-3|.
TGCGCCAGCAGCCTTCGAGGGTATCCAGTGTATGGCTACACCTTC
CASSLRGYPVYGYTF
>TRBJ2-5|TRBD2|TRBV27|.
TGTGCCAGCAGTTTATCCCTAGCGGGGAAGGCGAGGACCCAGTACTTC
CASSLSLAGKARTQYF
>TRBJ2-7|.|TRBV9|.
TGTGCCAGCAGCGTAGGGGGCCCCTACGAGCAGTACTTC
CASSVGGPYEQYF
>TRBJ2-5|TRBD1|TRBV6-1|.
TGTGCCAGCAGTGAATGGGGGTTCGGGACAGGGGGGTTGACCCAGTACTTC
CASSEWGFGTGGLTQYF